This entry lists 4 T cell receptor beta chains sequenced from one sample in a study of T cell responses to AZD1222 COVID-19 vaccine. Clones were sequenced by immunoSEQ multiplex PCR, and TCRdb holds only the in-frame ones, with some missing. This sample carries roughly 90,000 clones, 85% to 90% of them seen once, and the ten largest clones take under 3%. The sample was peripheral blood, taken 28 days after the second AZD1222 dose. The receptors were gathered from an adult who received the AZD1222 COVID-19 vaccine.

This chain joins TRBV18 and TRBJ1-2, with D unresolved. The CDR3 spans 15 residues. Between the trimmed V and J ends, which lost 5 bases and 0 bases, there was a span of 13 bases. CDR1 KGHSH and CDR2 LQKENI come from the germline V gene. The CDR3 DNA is TGTGCCAGCTCAAATACAGAATATTCTAACTATGGCTACACCTTC. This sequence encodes CASSNTEYSNYGYTF. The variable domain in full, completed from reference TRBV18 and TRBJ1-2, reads NAGVMQNPRHLVRRRGQEARLRCSPMKGHSHVYWYRQLPEEGLKFMVYLQKENIIDESGMPKERFSAEFPKEGPSILRIQQVVRGDSAAYFCASSNTEYSNYGYTFGSGTRLTVV.

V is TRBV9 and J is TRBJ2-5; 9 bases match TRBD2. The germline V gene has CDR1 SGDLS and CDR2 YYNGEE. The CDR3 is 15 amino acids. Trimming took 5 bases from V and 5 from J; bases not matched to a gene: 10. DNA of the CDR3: TGTGCCAGCAGTATAGCGGGGGCCACTAGTGAGACCCAGTACTTC. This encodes CASSIAGATSETQYF. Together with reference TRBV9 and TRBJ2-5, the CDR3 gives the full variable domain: DSGVTQTPKHLITATGQRVTLRCSPRSGDLSVYWYQQSLDQGLQFLIQYYNGEERAKGNILERFSAQQFPDLHSELNLSSLELGDSALYFCASSIAGATSETQYFGPGTRLLVL.

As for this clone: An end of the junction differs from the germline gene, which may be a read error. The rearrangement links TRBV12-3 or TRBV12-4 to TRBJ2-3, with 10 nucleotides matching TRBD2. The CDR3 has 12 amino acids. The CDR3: CASSRTSGASSF. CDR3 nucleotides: TGTGCCAGCAGCCGGACTAGCGGTGCCTCTTCCTTT.

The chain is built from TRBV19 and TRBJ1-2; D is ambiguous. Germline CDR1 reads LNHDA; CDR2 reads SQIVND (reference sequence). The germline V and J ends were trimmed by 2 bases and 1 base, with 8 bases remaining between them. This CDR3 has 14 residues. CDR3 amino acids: CASSIPHGNYGYTF. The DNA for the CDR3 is TGTGCCAGTAGTATACCCCACGGTAACTATGGCTACACCTTC.